These 10 T cell receptor beta chains were sequenced from one sample in a study of vaccination effects on CD4 cells after COVID-19. These receptors' antigens are unknown. ViraFEST used viral peptide pools to expand antigen-specific CD4+ T cells before sequencing. Researchers isolated CD4+ T cells once ten to eleven days of culture had elapsed. Method: immunoSEQ multiplex PCR; TCRdb's copy keeps in-frame clones and lacks some. The sample has 50,000 to 65,000 clones, 75% to 90% seen once. The sequencing here drew on CD4+ T cells from PBMCs cultured with HCoV-229E spike peptides, taken before COVID-19 vaccination. Receptors were obtained from a human donor who received a COVID-19 vaccine.

This sequence joins TRBV14 and TRBJ2-5, with D possibly matching TRBD2 (5 bases). V was pared by 1 base and J by 5 bases, with 8 bases between. CDR3 length: 13 amino acids. Looked up from germline, CDR1 is SGHDN and CDR2 is FVKESK. The CDR3 bases are TGTGCCAGCAGCCAAGCAGGCGGGGAGACCCAGTACTTC. This codes for CASSQAGGETQYF.

This chain joins TRBV19 and TRBJ1-5; D is unresolved. The germline V gene has CDR1 LNHDA and CDR2 SQIVND (reference sequence). V was cut by 1 base and J by 0 bases, with 13 bases left in between. This CDR3 spans 17 amino acids. The CDR3 sequence: CASSIVRETYSNQPQHF. The CDR3 region has the DNA TGTGCCAGTAGTATAGTAAGGGAGACTTATAGCAATCAGCCCCAGCATTTT.

J is TRBJ1-6 and V is TRBV6-5; 8 bases fit TRBD1. Germline values: CDR1 MNHEY, CDR2 SVGAGI. J gave up 8 bases and V 8 bases, and 8 bases lay outside the gene matches. There are 14 residues in the CDR3. CDR3 region: CASGLTGADSPLHF. The CDR3 region has the DNA TGTGCCAGCGGCCTGACAGGGGCGGATTCACCCCTCCACTTT.

The chain is built from TRBV7-8 and TRBJ1-1; a weak D match, TRBD1 (5 bases). Germline V gene sequence: CDR1 SGHVS, CDR2 FQNEAQ. Between the trimmed V and J ends, which lost 1 base and 7 bases, there was a span of 16 bases. The CDR3 contains 15 residues. CDR3 amino acids: CASSLGERGTNEAFF. CDR3 nucleotide sequence: TGTGCCAGCAGCTTAGGGGAGAGGGGTACAAATGAAGCTTTCTTT.

This clone was observed a handful of times. The V call is TRBV28, the J call TRBJ2-7; possible D gene TRBD2, 6 bases. The CDR3 sequence is 13 residues long. In germline, CDR1 is MDHEN, CDR2 SYDVKM. The V end was cut by 3 bases, the J end by 3 bases, with 9 bases between. The CDR3 DNA reads TGTGCCAGCAGTTTCCAGGGAGGCTACGAGCAGTACGTC. This encodes CASSFQGGYEQYV.

This chain links TRBV2 with TRBJ2-1; D uncertain. CDR1 is SNHLY, CDR2 FYNNEI, per germline. Between the trimmed V and J ends, which lost 10 bases and 7 bases, there was a span of 11 bases. CDR3 length: 11 amino acids. CDR3 in amino acids: CATWSGNEQFF. DNA for the CDR3: TGTGCCACCTGGTCCGGGAATGAGCAGTTCTTC. The entire variable domain, with the rest obtained from reference TRBV2 and TRBJ2-1, is as follows: EPEVTQTPSHQVTQMGQEVILRCVPISNHLYFYWYRQILGQKVEFLVSFYNNEISEKSEIFDDQFSVERPDGSNFTLKIRSTKLEDSAMYFCATWSGNEQFFGPGTRLTVL.

A single count supports this clone. The chain uses TRBV4-1 and TRBJ1-3, with D possibly matching TRBD1 (6 bases). This CDR3 is 14 amino acids long. V was trimmed by 2 bases and J by 4 bases, leaving 9 bases between them. The V gene's germline CDR1 is MGHRA and CDR2 YSYEKL. In DNA form, the CDR3 reads TGCGCCAGCAGCCAACGGACAGACGGAAACACCATATATTTT. Encoded protein: CASSQRTDGNTIYF.

The chain has TRBV2 and TRBJ1-3; D is perhaps TRBD1 (5 bases). The CDR3 length is 15 residues. Germline CDR1 reads SNHLY; CDR2 reads FYNNEI. Trimming stripped 4 bases from V and 4 bases from J, with 14 bases between. This CDR3 is CASSAIGGPGNTIYF. The CDR3 DNA follows: TGTGCCAGCAGTGCGATTGGGGGACCCGGAAACACCATATATTTT.

The chain links TRBV6-5 to TRBJ1-1; D gene ambiguous. This CDR3 has 15 amino acids. V dropped 2 bases and J dropped 0 bases, with 10 bases sitting between them. From germline, CDR1 is MNHEY and CDR2 SVGAGI. The CDR3 region has the DNA TGTGCCAGCAGTTACGGCACATCAATGAACACTGAAGCTTTCTTT. Protein sequence: CASSYGTSMNTEAFF.

In its sample, this clone was seen a few times. The chain joins TRBV3-1 (or the pseudogene TRBV3-2) to TRBJ2-7; the match to TRBD1 covers 7 bases. From germline, CDR1 is LGHDT and CDR2 YNNKEL (reference sequence). The CDR3 extends over 14 amino acids. V lost 1 base to trimming and J lost 7 bases; unmatched junction nucleotides: 7. CDR3 DNA sequence: TGTGCCAGCAGCCAAGGATATGGGACAGATGAGCAGTACGTC. The encoded protein is CASSQGYGTDEQYV.